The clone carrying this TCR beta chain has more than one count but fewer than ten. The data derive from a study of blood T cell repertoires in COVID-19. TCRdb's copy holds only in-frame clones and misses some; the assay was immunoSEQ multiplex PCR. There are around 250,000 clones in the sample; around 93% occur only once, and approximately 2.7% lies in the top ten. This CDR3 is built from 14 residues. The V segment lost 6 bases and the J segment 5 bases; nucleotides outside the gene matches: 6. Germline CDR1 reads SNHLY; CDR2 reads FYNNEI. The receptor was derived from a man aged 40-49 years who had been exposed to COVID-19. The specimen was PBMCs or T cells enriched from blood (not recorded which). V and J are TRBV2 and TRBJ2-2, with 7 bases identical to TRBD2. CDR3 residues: CASRGEGWTGELFF. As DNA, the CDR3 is TGTGCCAGCAGGGGGGAGGGATGGACCGGGGAGCTGTTTTTT.